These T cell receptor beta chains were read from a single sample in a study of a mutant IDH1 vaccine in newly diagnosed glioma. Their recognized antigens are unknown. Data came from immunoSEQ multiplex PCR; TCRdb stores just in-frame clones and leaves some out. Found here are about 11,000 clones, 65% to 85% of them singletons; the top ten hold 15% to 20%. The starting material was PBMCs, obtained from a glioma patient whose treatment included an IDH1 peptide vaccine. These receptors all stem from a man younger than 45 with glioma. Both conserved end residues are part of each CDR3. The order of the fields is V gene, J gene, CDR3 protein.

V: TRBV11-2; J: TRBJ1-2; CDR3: CASSLVQIAFYGYTF
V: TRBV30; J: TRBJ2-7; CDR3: CAWNLGQYQLPYEQYF
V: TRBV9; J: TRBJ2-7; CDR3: CASSPRTLTYEQYF
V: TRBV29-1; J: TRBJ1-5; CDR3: CSVQRSSNQPQHF
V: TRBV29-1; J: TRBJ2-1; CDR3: CSGGQAGNEQFF
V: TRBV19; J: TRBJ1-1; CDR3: CASSIRGGEAFF
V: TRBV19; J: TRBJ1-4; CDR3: CASSPVGTGSEKLFF
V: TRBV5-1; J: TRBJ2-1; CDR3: CASSLDPGTEQFF
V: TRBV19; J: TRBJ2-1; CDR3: CATKDYGPNEQFF
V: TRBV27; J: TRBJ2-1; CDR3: CASSLPPGLAGGSGSYNEQFF
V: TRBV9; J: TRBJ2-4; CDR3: CASSRDGSLAKNIQYF
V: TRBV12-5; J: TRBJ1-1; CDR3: CASGLNRGPGNTEAFF
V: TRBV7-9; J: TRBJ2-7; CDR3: CASSLSTDSYEQYF
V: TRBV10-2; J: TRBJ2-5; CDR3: CASSEAHQETQYF
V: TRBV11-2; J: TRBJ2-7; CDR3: CASSLKGWDSQYF
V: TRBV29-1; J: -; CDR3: CSVELAGLPYEQYF
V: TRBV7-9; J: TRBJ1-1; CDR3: CASSLFRGRDTEAFF
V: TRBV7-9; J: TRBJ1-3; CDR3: CASSFIGEGNTIYF
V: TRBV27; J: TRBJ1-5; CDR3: CASSRVGAGRVDQPQHF
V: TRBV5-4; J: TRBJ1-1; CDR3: CASSLAVMNTEAFF
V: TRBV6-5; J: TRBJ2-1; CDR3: CASALAGGIEQFF
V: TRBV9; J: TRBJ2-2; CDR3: CASSEVPGELFF
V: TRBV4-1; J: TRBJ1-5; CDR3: CASSQGTLGGHQPQHF
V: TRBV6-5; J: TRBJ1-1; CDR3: CASSDVGRTEAFF
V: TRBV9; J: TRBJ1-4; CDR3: CASSGRQGSATNEKLFF
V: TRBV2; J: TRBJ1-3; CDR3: CASRDPPGNTIYF
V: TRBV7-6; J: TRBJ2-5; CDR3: CASSLGAQEQETQYF
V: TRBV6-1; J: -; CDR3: CASSEDRDYEQYF
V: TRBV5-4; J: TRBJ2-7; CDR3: CASSSPGYEQYF
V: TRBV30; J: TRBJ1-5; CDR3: CAWSQGAYGQPQHF
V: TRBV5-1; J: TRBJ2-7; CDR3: CASSSGLAGASEYF
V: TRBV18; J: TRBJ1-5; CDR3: CASSPPTGAVEPQHF
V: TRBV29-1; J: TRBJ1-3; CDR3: CSVGQGDGGNTIYF
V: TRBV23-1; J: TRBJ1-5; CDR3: CASRQVCSQPQHF
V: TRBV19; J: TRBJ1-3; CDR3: CASQKGGRTGNTIYF
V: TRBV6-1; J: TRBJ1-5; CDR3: CASRNRANSNQPQHF
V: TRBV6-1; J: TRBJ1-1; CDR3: CASSEISLVHTEAFF
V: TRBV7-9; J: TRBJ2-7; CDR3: CASSLGDRRSSYEQYF
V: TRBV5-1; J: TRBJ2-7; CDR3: CASSPGQSYEQYF
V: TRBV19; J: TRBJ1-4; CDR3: CASRTYRGTNEKLFF
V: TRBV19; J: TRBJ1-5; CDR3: CASSTRENQPQHF
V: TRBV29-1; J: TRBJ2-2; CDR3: CSVALLDRPAGELFF
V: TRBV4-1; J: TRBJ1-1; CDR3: CASSQEGGNTEAFF
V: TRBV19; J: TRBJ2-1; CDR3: CASSIYSSYNEQFF